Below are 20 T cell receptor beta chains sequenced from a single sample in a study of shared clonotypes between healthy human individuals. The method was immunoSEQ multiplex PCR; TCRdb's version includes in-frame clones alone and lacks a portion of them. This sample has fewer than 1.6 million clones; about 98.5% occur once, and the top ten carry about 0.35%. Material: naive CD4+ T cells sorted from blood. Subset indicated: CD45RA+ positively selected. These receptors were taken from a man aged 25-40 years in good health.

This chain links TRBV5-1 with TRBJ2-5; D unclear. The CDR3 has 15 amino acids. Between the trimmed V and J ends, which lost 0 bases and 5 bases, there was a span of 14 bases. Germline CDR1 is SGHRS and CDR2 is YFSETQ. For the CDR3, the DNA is TGCGCCAGCAGCTTGGTGGCCTCGTTGTTGGAGACCCAGTACTTC. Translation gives CASSLVASLLETQYF.

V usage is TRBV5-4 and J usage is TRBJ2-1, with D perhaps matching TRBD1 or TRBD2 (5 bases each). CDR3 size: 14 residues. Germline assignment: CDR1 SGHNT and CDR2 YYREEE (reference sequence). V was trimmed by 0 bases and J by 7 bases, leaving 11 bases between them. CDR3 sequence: CASSLAGRGNEQFF. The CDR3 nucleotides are TGTGCCAGCAGCTTGGCGGGACGTGGAAATGAGCAGTTCTTC.

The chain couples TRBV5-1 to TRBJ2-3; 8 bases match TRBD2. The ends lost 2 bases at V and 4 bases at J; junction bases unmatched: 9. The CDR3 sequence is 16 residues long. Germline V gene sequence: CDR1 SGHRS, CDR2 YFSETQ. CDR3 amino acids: CASSLGSSGTPDTQYF. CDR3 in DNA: TGCGCCAGCAGCTTAGGAAGTAGCGGGACACCAGATACGCAGTATTTT.

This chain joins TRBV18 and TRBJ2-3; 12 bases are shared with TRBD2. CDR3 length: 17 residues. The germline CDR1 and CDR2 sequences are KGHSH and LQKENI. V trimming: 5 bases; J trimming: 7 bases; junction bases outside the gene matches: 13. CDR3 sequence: CASSSTLLAGGPNTQYF. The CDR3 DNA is TGTGCCAGCTCATCCACCTTGCTAGCGGGAGGGCCGAATACGCAGTATTTT.

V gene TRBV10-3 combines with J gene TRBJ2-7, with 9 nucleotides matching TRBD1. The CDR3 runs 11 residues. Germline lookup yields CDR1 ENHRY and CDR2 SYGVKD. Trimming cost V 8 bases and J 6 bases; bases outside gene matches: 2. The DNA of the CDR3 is TGTGCCATCGGGGACAGGGCCGAGCAGTACTTC. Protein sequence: CAIGDRAEQYF.

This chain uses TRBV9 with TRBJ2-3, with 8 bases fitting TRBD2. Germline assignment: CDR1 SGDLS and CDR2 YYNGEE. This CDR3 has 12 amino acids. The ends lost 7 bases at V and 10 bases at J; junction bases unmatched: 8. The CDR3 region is CASGTRTLAQYF. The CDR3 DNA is TGTGCCAGCGGGACTAGGACCCTTGCGCAGTATTTT.

The CDR3 DNA is TGTGCCAGCTCAGAATCCGGACAGGGTGGATACGGCGAGCAGTACTTC. Translation gives CASSESGQGGYGEQYF. The V call is TRBV18, the J call TRBJ2-7; the match to TRBD1 covers 8 bases. Looked up from germline, CDR1 is KGHSH and CDR2 is LQKENI. The CDR3 contains 16 residues. V gave up 5 bases and J gave up 6 bases; unmatched junction bases: 15.

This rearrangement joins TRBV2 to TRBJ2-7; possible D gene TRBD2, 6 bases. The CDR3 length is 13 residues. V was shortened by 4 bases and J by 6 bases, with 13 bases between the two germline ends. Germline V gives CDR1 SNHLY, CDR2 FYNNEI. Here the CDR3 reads CASSVLRDGEQYF. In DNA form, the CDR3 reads TGTGCCAGCAGTGTTCTGCGGGATGGCGAGCAGTACTTC.

The CDR3 nucleotides read TGCGCCAGCAGCTCACTACAGGGTGGCGGCACTGAAGCTTTCTTT. It encodes CASSSLQGGGTEAFF. The chain combines TRBV5-1 with TRBJ1-1, with D tentatively TRBD1 (6 bases). The CDR3 has 15 residues. Germline V gives CDR1 SGHRS, CDR2 YFSETQ. V was cut by 3 bases and J by 4 bases, with 16 bases left in between.

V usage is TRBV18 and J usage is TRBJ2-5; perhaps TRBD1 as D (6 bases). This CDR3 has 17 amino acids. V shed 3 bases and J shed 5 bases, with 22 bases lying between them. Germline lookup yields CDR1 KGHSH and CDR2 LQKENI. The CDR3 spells CASSPLVNTGRGETQYF. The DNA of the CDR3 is TGTGCCAGCTCACCGTTGGTAAATACAGGGAGAGGGGAGACCCAGTACTTC.

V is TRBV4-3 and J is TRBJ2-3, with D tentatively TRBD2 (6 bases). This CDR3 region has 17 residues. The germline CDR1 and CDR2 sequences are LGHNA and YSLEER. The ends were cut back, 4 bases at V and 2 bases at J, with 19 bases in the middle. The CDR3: CASSRSAERTNTDTQYF. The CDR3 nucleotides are TGCGCCAGCAGCCGCTCCGCGGAGCGGACTAACACAGATACGCAGTATTTT.

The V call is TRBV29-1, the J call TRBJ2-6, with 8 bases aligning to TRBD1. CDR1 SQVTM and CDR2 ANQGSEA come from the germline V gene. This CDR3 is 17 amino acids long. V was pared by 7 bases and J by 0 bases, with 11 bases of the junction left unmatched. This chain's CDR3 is CSDRRGRQTSGANVLTF. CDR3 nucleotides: TGCAGCGACCGCAGGGGGCGGCAGACCTCTGGGGCCAACGTCCTGACTTTC.

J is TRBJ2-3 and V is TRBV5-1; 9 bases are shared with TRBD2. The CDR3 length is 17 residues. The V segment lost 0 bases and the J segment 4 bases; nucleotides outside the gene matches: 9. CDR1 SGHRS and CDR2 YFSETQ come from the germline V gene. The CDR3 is CASSLVNSGSRPDTQYF. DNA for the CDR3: TGCGCCAGCAGCTTGGTTAATAGCGGGAGCCGGCCAGATACGCAGTATTTT.

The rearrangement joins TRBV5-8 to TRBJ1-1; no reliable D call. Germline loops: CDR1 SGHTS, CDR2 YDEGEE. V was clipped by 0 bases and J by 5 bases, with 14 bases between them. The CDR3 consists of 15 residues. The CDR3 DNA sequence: TGTGCCAGCAGCTTGGCTCACCCGGTGGGAACTGAAGCTTTCTTT. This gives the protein CASSLAHPVGTEAFF.

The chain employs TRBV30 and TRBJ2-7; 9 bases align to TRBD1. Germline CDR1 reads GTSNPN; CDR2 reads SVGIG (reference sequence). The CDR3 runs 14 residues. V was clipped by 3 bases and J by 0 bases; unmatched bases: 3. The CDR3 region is CAWRKDRGSYEQYF. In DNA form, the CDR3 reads TGTGCCTGGAGGAAGGACAGGGGCTCCTACGAGCAGTACTTC.

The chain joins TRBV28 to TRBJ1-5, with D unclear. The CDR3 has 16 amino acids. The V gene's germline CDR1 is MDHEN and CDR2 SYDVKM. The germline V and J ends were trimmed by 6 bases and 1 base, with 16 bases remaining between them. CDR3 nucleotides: TGTGCCAGCAGCCCACAAGTCGGGCAGAGCAATCAGCCCCAGCATTTT. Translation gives CASSPQVGQSNQPQHF.

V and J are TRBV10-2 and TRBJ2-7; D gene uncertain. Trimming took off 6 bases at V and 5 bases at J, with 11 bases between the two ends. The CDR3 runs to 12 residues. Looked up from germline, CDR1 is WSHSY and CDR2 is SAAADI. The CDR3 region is CASSLQDNEQYF. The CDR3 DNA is TGCGCCAGCAGCCTTCAGGATAACGAGCAGTACTTC.

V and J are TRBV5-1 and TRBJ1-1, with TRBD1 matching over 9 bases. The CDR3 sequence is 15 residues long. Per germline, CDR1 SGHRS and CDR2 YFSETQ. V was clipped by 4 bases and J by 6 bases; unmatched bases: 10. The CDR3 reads CASSNPGQGESEAFF. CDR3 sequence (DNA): TGCGCCAGCAGCAACCCGGGACAGGGAGAGTCTGAAGCTTTCTTT.

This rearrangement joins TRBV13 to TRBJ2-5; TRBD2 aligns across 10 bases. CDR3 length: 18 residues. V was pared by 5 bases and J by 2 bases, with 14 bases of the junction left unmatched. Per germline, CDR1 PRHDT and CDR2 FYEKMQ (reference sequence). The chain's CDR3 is CASSGGKAGTSVQETQYF. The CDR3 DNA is TGTGCCAGCAGCGGAGGAAAAGCCGGGACTAGCGTTCAAGAGACCCAGTACTTC.

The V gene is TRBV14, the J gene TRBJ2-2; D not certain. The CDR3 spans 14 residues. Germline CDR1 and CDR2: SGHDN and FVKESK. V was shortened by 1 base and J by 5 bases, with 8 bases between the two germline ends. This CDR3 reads CASSQVSFTGELFF. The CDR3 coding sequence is TGTGCCAGCAGCCAAGTCAGTTTTACCGGGGAGCTGTTTTTT.